A selection of T cell receptor beta chains follows, all from one sample in a study of cytomegalovirus exposure and HLA in healthy donors. Profiling relied on immunoSEQ multiplex PCR, and the TCRdb table lists in-frame clones only, not all of them. The sample records about 210,000 clones, around 86% being singletons. The specimen sequenced was PBMCs. These receptors were obtained from a woman aged 50 to 60 in good health and CMV-seropositive. CDR3s include the opening cysteine and the closing phenylalanine or tryptophan. The order of the fields is V gene, J gene, D gene, CDR3 DNA, CDR3 protein. A D gene is named only where the DNA matches it firmly.

v_call: TRBV6-1; j_call: TRBJ2-5; d_call: TRBD2; cdr3_nt: TGTGCCAGCAGTGAAGCAGTAGCGGGGGAGACCCAAGAGACCCAGTACTTC; cdr3_aa: CASSEAVAGETQETQYF
v_call: TRBV7-2; j_call: TRBJ2-7; d_call: -; cdr3_nt: TGTGCCAGCAGCTTAGTACTAGCCTACGAGCAGTACTTC; cdr3_aa: CASSLVLAYEQYF
v_call: TRBV7-3; j_call: TRBJ2-1; d_call: -; cdr3_nt: TGTGCCAGCAGCTTACGGAGGGGCGATGAGCAGTTCTTC; cdr3_aa: CASSLRRGDEQFF
v_call: TRBV9; j_call: TRBJ2-5; d_call: TRBD2; cdr3_nt: TGTGCCAGCAGCTTCCAGAGCGGGGGTGGGGAGACCCAGTACTTC; cdr3_aa: CASSFQSGGGETQYF
v_call: TRBV7-6; j_call: TRBJ2-7; d_call: -; cdr3_nt: TGTGCCAGCAGCTTAGCGCAGGGGACACATGCTGACGAGCAGTACTTC; cdr3_aa: CASSLAQGTHADEQYF
v_call: TRBV6-1; j_call: TRBJ2-1; d_call: TRBD2; cdr3_nt: TGTGCCAGCAGTTTCAGCGGGGGGGTCCTAAATGAGCAGTTCTTC; cdr3_aa: CASSFSGGVLNEQFF
v_call: TRBV7-9; j_call: TRBJ1-1; d_call: -; cdr3_nt: TGTGCCAGCAGCTTACAGAACACTGAAGCTTTCTTT; cdr3_aa: CASSLQNTEAFF
v_call: TRBV27; j_call: TRBJ2-7; d_call: TRBD2; cdr3_nt: TGTGCCAGCTCGTCGGGGGGGACCTACGAGCAGTACTTC; cdr3_aa: CASSSGGTYEQYF
v_call: TRBV6-1; j_call: TRBJ1-3; d_call: TRBD1; cdr3_nt: TGTGCCAGCAGGACAGGGGAATACTCTGGAAACACCATATATTTT; cdr3_aa: CASRTGEYSGNTIYF
v_call: TRBV9; j_call: TRBJ2-1; d_call: -; cdr3_nt: TGTGCCAGCAGCACTAAGACAGGGAGGCGAGGGAGCTCCTACAATGAGCAGTTCTTC; cdr3_aa: CASSTKTGRRGSSYNEQFF
v_call: TRBV5-8; j_call: TRBJ1-6; d_call: TRBD1; cdr3_nt: TGTGCCAGCAGCTCAGCTACAGGGGTAAAAAATTCACCCCTCCACTTT; cdr3_aa: CASSSATGVKNSPLHF